This entry lists 23 T cell receptor beta chains sequenced from one sample in a study of blood T cell repertoires in COVID-19. Profiling relied on immunoSEQ multiplex PCR, and the TCRdb table lists in-frame clones only, not all of them. There are roughly 100,000 clones in the sample; 76% occur only once, and 6.2% lies in the top ten. Sequencing was carried out using peripheral blood. These receptors were obtained from an elderly man with COVID-19, enrolled during active disease.

This clone occurred a few times. This chain links TRBV27 with TRBJ2-7, with D tentatively TRBD1 (6 bases). The CDR3 extends over 16 amino acids. Trimming took off 5 bases at V and 2 bases at J, with 19 bases between the two ends. Germline values: CDR1 MNHEY, CDR2 SMNVEV (reference sequence). The CDR3 here is CASSLYPPRQAYEQYF. The CDR3 nucleotides read TGTGCCAGCAGTCTATACCCCCCCAGACAGGCCTACGAGCAGTACTTC.

This clone was seen more than once but under ten times. The chain couples TRBV7-3 to TRBJ2-3; D unclear. V was clipped by 4 bases and J by 2 bases, with 7 bases between them. CDR3 length equals 13 residues. From germline, CDR1 is SGHTA and CDR2 FQGTGA. CDR3 loop: CASSSSVTDTQYF. CDR3 nucleotides: TGTGCCAGCAGCTCCTCTGTCACAGATACGCAGTATTTT.

This clone appeared a few times. The CDR3 loop reads CASGVGYEQYF. CDR3 in DNA: TGTGCCAGTGGAGTGGGCTACGAGCAGTACTTC. V usage is TRBV19 and J usage is TRBJ2-7, with D unclear. The V end was cut by 8 bases, the J end by 3 bases, with 8 bases between. Germline V gene sequence: CDR1 LNHDA, CDR2 SQIVND (reference sequence). The CDR3 is 11 amino acids.

V usage is TRBV27 and J usage is TRBJ1-5; unclear D gene. The germline gives CDR1 MNHEY, CDR2 SMNVEV (reference sequence). The CDR3 is made up of 14 amino acids. V was clipped by 4 bases and J by 0 bases, with 7 bases between them. The CDR3 DNA reads as TGTGCCAGCAGTTCCGTTTATAGCAATCAGCCCCAGCATTTT. Translation: CASSSVYSNQPQHF.

This sequence joins TRBV9 and TRBJ1-1, with D uncertain. This CDR3 has 14 residues. Per germline, CDR1 SGDLS and CDR2 YYNGEE. Deletions cut 3 bases from V and 1 base from J, with 10 bases between. Here the CDR3 reads CASSAYSGNTEAFF. DNA for the CDR3: TGTGCCAGCAGCGCCTACAGCGGGAACACTGAAGCTTTCTTT.

This sequence joins TRBV5-1 and TRBJ2-1, with 9 bases identical to TRBD2. Per germline, CDR1 SGHRS and CDR2 YFSETQ. The trim removed 5 bases at V and 7 bases at J, leaving 7 bases unmatched. This CDR3 has 14 residues. CDR3 residues: CASSFLAGTNEQFF. As DNA, the CDR3 is TGCGCCAGCAGTTTCCTAGCGGGGACAAATGAGCAGTTCTTC. The whole variable domain, filled in from reference TRBV5-1 and TRBJ2-1, reads KAGVTQTPRYLIKTRGQQVTLSCSPISGHRSVSWYQQTPGQGLQFLFEYFSETQRNKGNFPGRFSGRQFSNSRSEMNVSTLELGDSALYLCASSFLAGTNEQFFGPGTRLTVL.

The rearrangement links TRBV6-1 to TRBJ2-6; possible D gene TRBD1, 5 bases. From germline, CDR1 is MNHNS and CDR2 SASEGT. V lost 1 base and J 3 bases, leaving 16 bases between the germline ends. The CDR3 extends over 18 amino acids. CDR3 protein: CASSEVGQGRSGANVLTF. Here the CDR3 DNA reads TGTGCCAGCAGTGAAGTAGGGCAGGGCAGGAGTGGGGCCAACGTCCTGACTTTC.

This chain joins TRBV20-1 and TRBJ2-1, with D possibly matching TRBD2 (5 bases). The V gene lost 3 bases and the J gene lost 6 bases, with 15 bases spanning the gap. CDR3 length: 14 residues. Germline loops: CDR1 DFQATT, CDR2 SNEGSKA (reference sequence). CDR3 coding DNA: TGCAGTGCTAGTAGAGAGAGCGGCACCAATGAGCAGTTCTTC. Encoded protein: CSASRESGTNEQFF.

The chain has TRBV18 and TRBJ1-5; 8 nucleotides line up with TRBD1. The V gene end was trimmed by 3 bases and the J gene end by 1 base; junction bases not matched to a gene: 5. This CDR3 is built from 16 residues. The germline CDR1 and CDR2 sequences are KGHSH and LQKENI. The CDR3 protein is CASSPRTGTSNQPQHF. The CDR3 nucleotides are TGTGCCAGCTCACCCCGGACAGGGACGAGCAATCAGCCCCAGCATTTT.

The chain links TRBV28 to TRBJ2-1; D gene ambiguous. Trimming left V 3 bases short and J 3 bases short, with 6 bases between. CDR3 length equals 13 residues. CDR1 MDHEN and CDR2 SYDVKM come from the germline V gene. The CDR3 coding sequence is TGTGCCAGCAGTTTCCCAGGCTACAATGAGCAGTTCTTC. This translates into CASSFPGYNEQFF.

This clone occurred a few times. J is TRBJ2-5 and V is TRBV7-9, with D perhaps TRBD2 (6 bases). The CDR3 loop spans 12 amino acids. V lost 8 bases and J lost 5, with 12 bases in between. Germline CDR1 and CDR2: SEHNR and FQNEAQ (reference sequence). DNA for the CDR3: TGTGCCAGCTCCGGGGGTGGGGAGACCCAGTACTTC. Its protein product is CASSGGGETQYF.

The genes are TRBV10-3 and TRBJ2-7; 9 bases agree with TRBD1. Trimming removed 7 bases from V and 5 bases from J; junction bases left unmatched: 3. Germline V gene lookup returns CDR1 ENHRY and CDR2 SYGVKD. The CDR3 is 12 amino acids. The chain's CDR3 is CAIMRQGDEQYF. CDR3 coding DNA: TGTGCCATCATGAGACAGGGGGACGAGCAGTACTTC.

The CDR3 DNA is TGTGCCAGCACCAACGAAGGGGGGGCCCGGGAGCAGTACTTC. Translation gives CASTNEGGAREQYF. J is TRBJ2-7 and V is TRBV6-5; D perhaps matches TRBD2 (7 bases). Looked up from germline, CDR1 is MNHEY and CDR2 is SVGAGI. CDR3 length: 14 residues. With 7 bases removed from V and 7 bases from J, the gap between germline ends came to 20 bases.

The V call is TRBV5-4, the J call TRBJ2-5; D uncertain. Trimming took 0 bases from V and 2 from J, leaving 8 bases between them. In germline, CDR1 is SGHNT, CDR2 YYREEE (reference sequence). The CDR3 runs 14 residues. The CDR3 region has the DNA TGTGCCAGCAGCTTGGCAGGTAGTCAAGAGACCCAGTACTTC. It is translated as CASSLAGSQETQYF.

J is TRBJ2-5 and V is TRBV28; perhaps TRBD2 as D (6 bases). Trimming removed 6 bases at V and 0 bases at J, with 11 bases between. Per the germline V gene, CDR1 is MDHEN and CDR2 is SYDVKM. The CDR3 totals 14 residues. In nucleotides, the CDR3 is TGTGCCAGCAGGGGGACTGGGAACCAAGAGACCCAGTACTTC. Translated: CASRGTGNQETQYF.

The chain uses TRBV7-8 and TRBJ2-5, with D perhaps matching TRBD2 (5 bases). The V end lost 7 bases, the J end lost 2 bases, and 8 bases lay between the germline ends. Germline lookup yields CDR1 SGHVS and CDR2 FQNEAQ. This CDR3 is 12 amino acids long. The CDR3 DNA is TGTGCCAGCACACGAGGGCAAGAGACCCAGTACTTC. This encodes CASTRGQETQYF.

The chain uses TRBV2 and TRBJ1-6; 8 bases map to TRBD1. The CDR3 is made up of 16 amino acids. CDR1 and CDR2 from the germline V gene are SNHLY and FYNNEI. Trimming removed 3 bases from V and 7 bases from J; junction bases left unmatched: 8. The chain's CDR3 is CASSDGTGDRNSPLHF. CDR3 bases: TGTGCCAGCAGTGATGGGACAGGAGACCGAAATTCACCCCTCCACTTT.

The chain carries TRBV3-1 (or the pseudogene TRBV3-2) and TRBJ2-5, with a possible D match to TRBD2 (6 bases). The CDR3 is 13 amino acids. The germline V gene has CDR1 LGHDT and CDR2 YNNKEL (reference sequence). V shed 7 bases and J shed 1 base, with 10 bases lying between them. CDR3: CASTHSGQETQYF. CDR3 nucleotides: TGTGCCAGCACCCATAGCGGCCAAGAGACCCAGTACTTC.

The J gene is TRBJ1-6, the V gene TRBV19; perhaps TRBD1 as D (5 bases). Trimming removed 7 bases from V and 4 bases from J, with 11 bases in between. CDR3 length equals 14 residues. Germline V lookup: CDR1 LNHDA, CDR2 SQIVND (reference sequence). DNA of the CDR3: TGTGCCAGTAAAGAGCAGGGATATAATTCACCCCTCCACTTT. This gives the protein CASKEQGYNSPLHF.

The chain couples TRBV18 to TRBJ1-4; 9 nucleotides match TRBD1. The CDR3 totals 15 residues. Unmatched junction bases numbered 5, after V lost 6 bases and J lost 3 bases. CDR1 is KGHSH, CDR2 LQKENI, per germline. The CDR3 sequence is CASSPGQGPNEKLFF. In DNA, the CDR3 is TGTGCCAGCTCTCCGGGACAGGGCCCTAATGAAAAACTGTTTTTT.

The genes are TRBV14 and TRBJ2-7; D is ambiguous. The CDR3 consists of 15 residues. The V gene's germline CDR1 is SGHDN and CDR2 FVKESK. The V end was cut by 2 bases, the J end by 0 bases, with 11 bases between. The CDR3 protein is CASSQQVLPSYEQYF. The DNA for the CDR3 is TGTGCCAGCAGCCAACAGGTACTCCCCTCCTACGAGCAGTACTTC.

The genes are TRBV7-2 and TRBJ2-1; 8 bases align to TRBD2. Per the germline V gene, CDR1 is SGHTA and CDR2 is FQGNSA. Trimming took 5 bases from V and 2 from J; bases not matched to a gene: 8. The CDR3 extends over 16 amino acids. This CDR3 reads CASSPPGGRTYNEQFF. Written as DNA, the CDR3 is TGTGCCAGCAGCCCTCCGGGGGGGAGGACCTACAATGAGCAGTTCTTC.

This sequence joins TRBV30 and TRBJ1-1; D call uncertain. The CDR3 runs 12 residues. Trimming cost V 1 base and J 11 bases, with 14 bases left between them. Germline assignment: CDR1 GTSNPN and CDR2 SVGIG (reference sequence). This chain's CDR3 is CAWSALGRLAFF. DNA of the CDR3: TGTGCCTGGAGTGCCTTGGGGAGATTGGCTTTCTTT. Based on the CDR3 plus reference TRBV30 and TRBJ1-1, the full variable domain is SQTIHQWPATLVQPVGSPLSLECTVEGTSNPNLYWYRQAAGRGLQLLFYSVGIGQISSEVPQNLSASRPQDRQFILSSKKLLLSDSGFYLCAWSALGRLAFFGQGTRLTVV.